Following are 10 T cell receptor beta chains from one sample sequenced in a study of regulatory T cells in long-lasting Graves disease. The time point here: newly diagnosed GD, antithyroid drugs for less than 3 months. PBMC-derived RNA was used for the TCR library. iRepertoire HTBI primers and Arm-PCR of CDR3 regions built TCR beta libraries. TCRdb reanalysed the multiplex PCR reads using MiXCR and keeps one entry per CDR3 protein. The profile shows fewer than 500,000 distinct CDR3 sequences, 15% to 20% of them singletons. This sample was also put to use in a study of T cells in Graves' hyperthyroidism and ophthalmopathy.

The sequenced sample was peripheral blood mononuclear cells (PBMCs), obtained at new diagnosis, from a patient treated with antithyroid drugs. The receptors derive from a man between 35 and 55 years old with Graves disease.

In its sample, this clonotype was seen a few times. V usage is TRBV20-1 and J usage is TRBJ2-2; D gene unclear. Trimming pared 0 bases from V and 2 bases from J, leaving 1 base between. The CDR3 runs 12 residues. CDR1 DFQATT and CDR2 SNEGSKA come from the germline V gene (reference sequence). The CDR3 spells CSARDNTGELFF. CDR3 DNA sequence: TGCAGTGCTAGAGATAACACCGGGGAGCTGTTTTTT.

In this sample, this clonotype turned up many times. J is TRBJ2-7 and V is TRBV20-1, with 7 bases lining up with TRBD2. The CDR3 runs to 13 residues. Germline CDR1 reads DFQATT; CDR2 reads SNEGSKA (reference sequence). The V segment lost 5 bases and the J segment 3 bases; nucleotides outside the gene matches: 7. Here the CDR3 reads CSAPAAGHYEQYF. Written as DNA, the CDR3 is TGCAGTGCTCCCGCAGCGGGGCACTACGAGCAGTACTTC.

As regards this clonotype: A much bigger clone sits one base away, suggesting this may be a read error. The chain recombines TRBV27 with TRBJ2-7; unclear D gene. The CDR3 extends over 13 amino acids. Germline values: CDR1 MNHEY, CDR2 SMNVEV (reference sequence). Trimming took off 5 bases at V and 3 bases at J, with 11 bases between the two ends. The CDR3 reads CASSLLSYYEQYF. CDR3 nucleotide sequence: TGTGCCAGCAGTCTTCTAAGCTACTACGAGCAGTACTTC.

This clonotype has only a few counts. This chain's CDR3 is CASSPPVGERGTGELFF. In DNA form, the CDR3 reads TGTGCCAGCAGCCCCCCCGTGGGGGAGCGTGGCACCGGGGAGCTGTTTTTT. The rearrangement links TRBV7-9 to TRBJ2-2, with D perhaps matching TRBD1 or TRBD2 (5 bases each). This CDR3 is 17 amino acids long. V was clipped by 5 bases and J by 4 bases, with 20 bases between them. The germline CDR1 and CDR2 sequences are SEHNR and FQNEAQ (reference sequence).

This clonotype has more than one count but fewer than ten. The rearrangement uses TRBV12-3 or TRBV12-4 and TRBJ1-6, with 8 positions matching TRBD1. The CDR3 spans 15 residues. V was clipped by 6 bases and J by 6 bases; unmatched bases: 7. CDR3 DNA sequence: TGTGCCAGCAGGAAAGCGGACAGGGCTAATTCACCCCTCCACTTT. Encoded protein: CASRKADRANSPLHF.

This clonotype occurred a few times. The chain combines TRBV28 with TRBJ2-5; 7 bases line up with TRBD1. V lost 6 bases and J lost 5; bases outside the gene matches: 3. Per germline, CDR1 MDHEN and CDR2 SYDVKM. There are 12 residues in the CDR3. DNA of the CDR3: TGTGCCAGCAGAAACAGGGGCGAGACCCAGTACTTC. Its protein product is CASRNRGETQYF.

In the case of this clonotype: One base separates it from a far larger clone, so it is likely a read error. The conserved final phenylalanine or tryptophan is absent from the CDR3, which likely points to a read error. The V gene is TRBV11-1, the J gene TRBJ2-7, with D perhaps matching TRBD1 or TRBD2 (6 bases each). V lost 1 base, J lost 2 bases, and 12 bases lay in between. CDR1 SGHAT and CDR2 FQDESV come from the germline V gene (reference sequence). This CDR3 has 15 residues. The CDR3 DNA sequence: TGTGCCAGCAGCTTAGAGGGGGGAGCTACCTACGAGCAGTACTCC. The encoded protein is CASSLEGGATYEQYS.

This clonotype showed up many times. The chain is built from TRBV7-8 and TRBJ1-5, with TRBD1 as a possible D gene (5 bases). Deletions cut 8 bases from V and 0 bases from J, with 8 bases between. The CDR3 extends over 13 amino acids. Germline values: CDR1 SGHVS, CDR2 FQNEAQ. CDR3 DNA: TGTGCCAGCGGGACGGATAGCAATCAGCCCCAGCATTTT. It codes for CASGTDSNQPQHF.

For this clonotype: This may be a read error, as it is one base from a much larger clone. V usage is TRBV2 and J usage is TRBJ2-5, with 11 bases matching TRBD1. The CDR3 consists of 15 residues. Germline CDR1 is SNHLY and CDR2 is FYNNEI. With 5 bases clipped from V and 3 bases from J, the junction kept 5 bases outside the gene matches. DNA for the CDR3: TGTGCCAGCAGTTATCGGGGACAGGGGGAAGAGACCCAGTACTTC. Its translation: CASSYRGQGEETQYF.

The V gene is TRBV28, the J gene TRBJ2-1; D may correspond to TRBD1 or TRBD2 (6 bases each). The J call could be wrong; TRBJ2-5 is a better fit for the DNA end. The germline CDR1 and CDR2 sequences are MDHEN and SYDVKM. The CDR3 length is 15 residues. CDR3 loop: CASSSEGGHQETQYF. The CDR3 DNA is TGTGCCAGCAGTTCCGAGGGGGGCCACCAAGAGACCCAGTACTTC.